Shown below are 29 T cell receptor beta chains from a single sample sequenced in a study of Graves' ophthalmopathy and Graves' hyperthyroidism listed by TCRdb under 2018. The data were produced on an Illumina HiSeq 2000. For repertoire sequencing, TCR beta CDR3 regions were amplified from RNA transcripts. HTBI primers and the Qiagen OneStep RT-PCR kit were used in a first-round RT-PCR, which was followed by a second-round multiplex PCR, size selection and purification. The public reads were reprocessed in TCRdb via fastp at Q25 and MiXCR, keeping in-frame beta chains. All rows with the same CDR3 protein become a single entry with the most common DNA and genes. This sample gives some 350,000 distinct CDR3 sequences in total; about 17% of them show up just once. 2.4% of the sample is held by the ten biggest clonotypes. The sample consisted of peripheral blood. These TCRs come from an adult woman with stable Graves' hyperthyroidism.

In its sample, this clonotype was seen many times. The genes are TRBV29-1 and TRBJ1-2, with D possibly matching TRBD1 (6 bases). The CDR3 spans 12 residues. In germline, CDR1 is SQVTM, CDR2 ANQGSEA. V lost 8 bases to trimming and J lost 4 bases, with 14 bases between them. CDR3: CSLWTDGYGYTF. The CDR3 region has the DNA TGCAGCCTCTGGACAGATGGCTATGGCTACACCTTC.

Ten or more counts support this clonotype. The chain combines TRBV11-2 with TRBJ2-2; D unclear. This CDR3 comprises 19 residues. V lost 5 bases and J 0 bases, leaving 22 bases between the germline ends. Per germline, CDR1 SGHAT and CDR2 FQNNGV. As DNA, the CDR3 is TGTGCCAGCAGCCCCGTAACCTATCGGACGGATACGAACACCGGGGAGCTGTTTTTT. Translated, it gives CASSPVTYRTDTNTGELFF.

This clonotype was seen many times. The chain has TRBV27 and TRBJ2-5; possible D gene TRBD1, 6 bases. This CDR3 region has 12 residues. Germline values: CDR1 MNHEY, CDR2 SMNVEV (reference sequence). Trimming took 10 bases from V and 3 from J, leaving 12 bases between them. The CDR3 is CATQGIEETQYF. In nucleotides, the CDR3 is TGTGCCACCCAGGGGATTGAAGAGACCCAGTACTTC.

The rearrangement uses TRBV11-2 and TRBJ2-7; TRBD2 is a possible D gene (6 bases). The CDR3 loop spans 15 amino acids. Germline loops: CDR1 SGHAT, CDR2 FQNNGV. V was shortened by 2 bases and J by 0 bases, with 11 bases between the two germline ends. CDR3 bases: TGTGCCAGCAGCTTACCCGGGAGTTACTCCTACGAGCAGTACTTC. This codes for CASSLPGSYSYEQYF.

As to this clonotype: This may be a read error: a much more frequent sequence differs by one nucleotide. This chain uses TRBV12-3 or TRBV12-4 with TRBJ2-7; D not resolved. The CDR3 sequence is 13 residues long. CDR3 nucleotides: TGTGCCGGCAGTTTAACCACAGCTCACGAGCAGTACTTC. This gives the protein CAGSLTTAHEQYF.

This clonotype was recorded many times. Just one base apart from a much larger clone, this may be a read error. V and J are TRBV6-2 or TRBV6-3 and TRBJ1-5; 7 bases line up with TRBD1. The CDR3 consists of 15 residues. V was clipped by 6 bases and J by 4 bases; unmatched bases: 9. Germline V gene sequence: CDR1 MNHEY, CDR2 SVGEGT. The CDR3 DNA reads TGTGCCAGCAGATACAACAGGGGTCTTAATCAGCCCCAGCATTTT. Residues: CASRYNRGLNQPQHF.

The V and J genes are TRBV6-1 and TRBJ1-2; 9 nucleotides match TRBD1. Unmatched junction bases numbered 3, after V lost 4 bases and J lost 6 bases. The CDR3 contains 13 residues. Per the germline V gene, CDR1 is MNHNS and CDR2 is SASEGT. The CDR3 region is CASSGDRVDGYTF. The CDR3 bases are TGTGCCAGCAGTGGGGACAGGGTCGATGGCTACACCTTC.

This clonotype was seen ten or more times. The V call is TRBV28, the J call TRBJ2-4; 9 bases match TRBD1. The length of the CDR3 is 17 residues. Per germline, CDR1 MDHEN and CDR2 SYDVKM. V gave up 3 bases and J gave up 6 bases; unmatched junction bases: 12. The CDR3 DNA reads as TGTGCCAGCAGTTTTCACAGGGGGCTGCGGGAAGGAAACATTCAGTACTTC. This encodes CASSFHRGLREGNIQYF. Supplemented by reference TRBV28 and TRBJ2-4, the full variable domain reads DVKVTQSSRYLVKRTGEKVFLECVQDMDHENMFWYRQDPGLGLRLIYFSYDVKMKEKGDIPEGYSVSREKKERFSLILESASTNQTSMYLCASSFHRGLREGNIQYFGAGTRLSVL.

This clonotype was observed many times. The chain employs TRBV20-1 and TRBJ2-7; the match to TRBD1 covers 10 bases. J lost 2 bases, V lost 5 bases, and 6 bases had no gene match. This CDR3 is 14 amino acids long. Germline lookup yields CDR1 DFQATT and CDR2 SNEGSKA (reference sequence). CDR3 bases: TGCAGTGCTCGAGCCGGGACAGGGGCCTACGAGCAGTACTTC. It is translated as CSARAGTGAYEQYF.

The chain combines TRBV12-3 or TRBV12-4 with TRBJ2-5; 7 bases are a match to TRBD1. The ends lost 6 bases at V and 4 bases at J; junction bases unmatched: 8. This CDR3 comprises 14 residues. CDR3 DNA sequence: TGTGCCAGCAGGAGGGACAGTCAGCGAGAGACCCAGTACTTC. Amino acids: CASRRDSQRETQYF.

As DNA, the CDR3 is TGTGCCACCAAGGACAGGGAGGACACTGAAGCTTTCTTT. It is translated as CATKDREDTEAFF. This chain uses TRBV2 with TRBJ1-1; 8 bases match TRBD1. CDR1 and CDR2 (germline): SNHLY, FYNNEI. The CDR3 extends over 13 amino acids. The J segment lost 3 bases and the V segment lost 10 bases, leaving 7 bases of the junction unmatched.

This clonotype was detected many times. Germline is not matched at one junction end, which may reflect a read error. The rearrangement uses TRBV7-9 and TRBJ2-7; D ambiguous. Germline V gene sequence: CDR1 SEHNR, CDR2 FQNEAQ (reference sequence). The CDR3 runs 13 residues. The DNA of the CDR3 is TGTGCCAGCAGCTTATCCCCCCCCCAGCTCCTAGACTTC. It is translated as CASSLSPPQLLDF.

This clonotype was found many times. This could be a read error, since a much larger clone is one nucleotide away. CDR3 nucleotide sequence: TGTGCCAGCAGCTTTAACCTCTACGAGCAGTACTTC. Amino acid sequence: CASSFNLYEQYF. The chain carries TRBV5-5 and TRBJ2-7; no definite D call. CDR1 and CDR2 from the germline V gene are SGHKS and YYEKEE (reference sequence). The V end was cut by 2 bases, the J end by 3 bases, with 6 bases between. This CDR3 contains 12 residues.

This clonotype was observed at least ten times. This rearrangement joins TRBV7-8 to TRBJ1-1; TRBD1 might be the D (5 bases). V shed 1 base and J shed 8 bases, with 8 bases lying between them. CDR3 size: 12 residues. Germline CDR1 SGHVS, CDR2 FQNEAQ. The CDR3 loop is CASSLDGGEAFF. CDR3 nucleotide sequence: TGTGCCAGCAGCTTAGACGGGGGGGAAGCTTTCTTT.

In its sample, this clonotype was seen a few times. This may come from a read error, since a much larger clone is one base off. CDR3 residues: CVSSPRGFGQPQHF. Written as DNA, the CDR3 is TGTGTCAGCAGCCCCAGGGGGTTCGGCCAGCCCCAGCATTTT. This sequence joins TRBV7-2 and TRBJ1-5, with TRBD1 identical over 7 bases. From germline, CDR1 is SGHTA and CDR2 FQGNSA. This CDR3 comprises 14 residues.

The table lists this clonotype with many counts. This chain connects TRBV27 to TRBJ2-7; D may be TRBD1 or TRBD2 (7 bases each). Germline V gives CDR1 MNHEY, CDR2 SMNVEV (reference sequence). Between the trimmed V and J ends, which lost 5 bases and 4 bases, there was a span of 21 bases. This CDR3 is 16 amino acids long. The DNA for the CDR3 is TGTGCCAGCAGTCCCCTTGGGGAGGGGGCCCTTTACGAGCAGTACTTC. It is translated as CASSPLGEGALYEQYF.

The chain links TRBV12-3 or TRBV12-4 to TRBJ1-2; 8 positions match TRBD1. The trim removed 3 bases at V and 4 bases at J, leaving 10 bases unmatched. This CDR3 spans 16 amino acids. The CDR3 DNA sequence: TGTGCCAGCAGTTTTTTGCCTCGAGGACAGGGCTATGGCTACACCTTC. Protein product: CASSFLPRGQGYGYTF.

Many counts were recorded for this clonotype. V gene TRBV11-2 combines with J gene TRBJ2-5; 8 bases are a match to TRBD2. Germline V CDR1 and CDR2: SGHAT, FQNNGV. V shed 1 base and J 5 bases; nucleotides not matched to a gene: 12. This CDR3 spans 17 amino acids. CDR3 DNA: TGTGCCAGCAGCTTAGGGACTAGCCAGGGGATGGGGGAGACCCAGTACTTC. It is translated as CASSLGTSQGMGETQYF.

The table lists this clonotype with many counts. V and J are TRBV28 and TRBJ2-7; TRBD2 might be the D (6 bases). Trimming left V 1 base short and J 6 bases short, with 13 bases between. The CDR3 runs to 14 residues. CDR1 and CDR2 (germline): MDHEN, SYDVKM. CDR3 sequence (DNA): TGTGCCAGCAGTTTATCGCCTAGCGTGAGCGAGCAGTACTTC. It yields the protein CASSLSPSVSEQYF.

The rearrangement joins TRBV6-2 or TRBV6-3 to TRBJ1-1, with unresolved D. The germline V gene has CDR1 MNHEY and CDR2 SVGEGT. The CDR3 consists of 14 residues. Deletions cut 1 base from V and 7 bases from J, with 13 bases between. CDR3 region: CASSYYRGLREAFF. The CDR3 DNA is TGTGCCAGCAGTTACTACCGCGGATTACGTGAAGCTTTCTTT.

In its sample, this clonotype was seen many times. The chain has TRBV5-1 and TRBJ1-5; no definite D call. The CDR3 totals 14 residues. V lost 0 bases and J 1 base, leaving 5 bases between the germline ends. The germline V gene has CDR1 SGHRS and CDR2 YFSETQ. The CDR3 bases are TGCGCCAGCAGCTTGGTTCCAAGCAATCAGCCCCAGCATTTT. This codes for CASSLVPSNQPQHF.

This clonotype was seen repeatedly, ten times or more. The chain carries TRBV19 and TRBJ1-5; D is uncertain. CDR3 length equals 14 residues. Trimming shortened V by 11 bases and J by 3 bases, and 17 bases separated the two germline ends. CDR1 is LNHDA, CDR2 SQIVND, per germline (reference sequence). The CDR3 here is CAALTERINQPQHF. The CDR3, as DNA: TGTGCCGCCCTTACAGAACGTATCAATCAGCCCCAGCATTTT.

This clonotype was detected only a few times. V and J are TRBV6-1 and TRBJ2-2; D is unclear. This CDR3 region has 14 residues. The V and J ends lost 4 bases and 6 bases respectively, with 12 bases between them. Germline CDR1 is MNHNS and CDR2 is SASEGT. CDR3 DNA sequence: TGTGCCAGCAGTGCCTTGATAGAGGCCGGGGAGCTGTTTTTT. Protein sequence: CASSALIEAGELFF.

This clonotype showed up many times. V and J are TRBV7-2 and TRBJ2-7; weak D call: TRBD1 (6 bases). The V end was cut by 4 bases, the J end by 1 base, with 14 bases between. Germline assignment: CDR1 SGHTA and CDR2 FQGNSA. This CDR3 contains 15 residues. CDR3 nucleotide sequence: TGTGCCAGCAGCTCTCAGTCAGGGGCATCCTACGAGCAGTACTTC. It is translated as CASSSQSGASYEQYF. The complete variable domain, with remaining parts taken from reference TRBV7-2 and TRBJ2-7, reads GAGVSQSPSNKVTEKGKDVELRCDPISGHTALYWYRQSLGQGLEFLIYFQGNSAPDKSGLPSDRFSAERTGGSVSTLTIQRTQQEDSAVYLCASSSQSGASYEQYFGPGTRLTVT.

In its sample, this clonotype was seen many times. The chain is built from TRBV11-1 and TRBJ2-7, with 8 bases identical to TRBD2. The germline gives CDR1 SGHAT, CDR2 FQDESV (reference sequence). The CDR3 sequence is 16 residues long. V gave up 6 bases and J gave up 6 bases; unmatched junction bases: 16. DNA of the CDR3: TGTGCCAGCAGTTTCGAACTAGCGGCCAAACGGGCCGAGCAGTACTTC. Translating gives CASSFELAAKRAEQYF.

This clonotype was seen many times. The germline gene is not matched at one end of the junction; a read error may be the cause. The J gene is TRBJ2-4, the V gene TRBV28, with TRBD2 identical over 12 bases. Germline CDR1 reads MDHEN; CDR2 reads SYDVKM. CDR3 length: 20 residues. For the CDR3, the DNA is TGTGCCAGCAGTTTCCCCCCCGGGCTAGCGGGAGGGCGAGCCAAAAACATTAAGTACTTC. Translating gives CASSFPPGLAGGRAKNIKYF.

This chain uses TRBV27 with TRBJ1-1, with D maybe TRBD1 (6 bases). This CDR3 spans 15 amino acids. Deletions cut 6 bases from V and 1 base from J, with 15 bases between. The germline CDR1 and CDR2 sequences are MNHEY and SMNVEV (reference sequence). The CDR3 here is CASSSEYRENTEAFF. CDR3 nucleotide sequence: TGTGCCAGCAGCTCCGAATACAGGGAGAACACTGAAGCTTTCTTT.

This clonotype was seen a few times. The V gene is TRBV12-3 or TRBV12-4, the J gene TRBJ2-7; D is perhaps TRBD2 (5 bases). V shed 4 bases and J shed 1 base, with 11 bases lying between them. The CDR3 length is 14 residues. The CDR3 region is CASSWTSASYEQYF. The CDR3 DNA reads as TGTGCCAGCAGTTGGACTTCTGCTTCCTACGAGCAGTACTTC.

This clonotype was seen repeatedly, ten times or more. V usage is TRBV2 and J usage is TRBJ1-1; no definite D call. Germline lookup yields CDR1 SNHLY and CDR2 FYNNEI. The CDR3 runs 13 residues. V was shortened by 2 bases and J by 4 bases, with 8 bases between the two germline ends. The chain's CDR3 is CASSENPSTEAFF. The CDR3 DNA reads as TGTGCCAGCAGTGAAAACCCCTCCACTGAAGCTTTCTTT.